The entry that follows covers one T cell receptor beta chain sequence. The antigen is unknown. This CDR3 region has 13 residues. Germline values: CDR1 SGDLS, CDR2 YYNGEE. V was clipped by 0 bases and J by 4 bases, with 6 bases between them. These data come from a study of cytomegalovirus exposure and HLA in healthy donors. In the PCR, 60 Vbeta and 13 Jbeta primers were used. The table came from immunoSEQ multiplex PCR; TCRdb's copy has only in-frame clones and leaves some out. The table shows about 140,000 clones, with around 79% occurring only once. Study-level points and caveats: A further, later analysis showed that HLA-associated TCR beta chains (compared with equally common others) were more clonally expanded. From TCR beta sequences, most subjects' HLA-A and HLA-B alleles were reportedly predicted accurately.

The chain recombines TRBV9 with TRBJ2-3, with a weak D call TRBD2 (5 bases). Specimen: PBMCs. The origin of this receptor is a female donor in good health and CMV-seronegative. CDR3 protein: CASSVDGADTQYF. The CDR3 DNA is TGTGCCAGCAGCGTAGACGGGGCAGATACGCAGTATTTT.